This T cell receptor beta chain was sequenced in a study of human T cells and chemical hapten exposure. Study at large: Patients' scalps got diphenylcyclopropenone weekly throughout the approximately 25-week study. Study results and caveats: Those TCRs sitting above 1 in 1000 frequency stayed the same with DPC sensitization.

Notes on this clonotype: The antigen remains unidentified.

MiXCR, applied by TCRdb to the RACE reads, yields one record per CDR3 protein. The data hold about 48,000 distinct CDR3 sequences, with approximately 9.9% observed a single time. This CDR3 is 15 amino acids long. With 0 bases clipped from V and 10 bases from J, the junction kept 7 bases outside the gene matches. Germline V gene lookup returns CDR1 SGDLS and CDR2 YYNGEE. Time point reported: patch test 3, about 24 weeks after DPC sensitization. Treatment indicated: therapeutic diphenylcyclopropenone sensitization with weekly scalp DPC. Venepuncture was done earlier than the placement of each patch test.

The chain links TRBV9 to TRBJ1-1; 12 bases agree with TRBD1. The TCR originated in a woman aged 40-49 years with alopecia areata. Some clones in this sample may be carry-over from other donors' samples. The specimen was whole blood, collected in connection with sensitization to the hapten diphenylcyclopropenone (DPC). The CDR3 DNA sequence: TGTGCCAGCAGCGTAGGTGCGGGACAGGGGGCTGGAGCTTTCTTT. This codes for CASSVGAGQGAGAFF.